The present TCR beta chain was sequenced within a study of shared clonotypes between healthy human individuals. Study findings and constraints: Sampling involved blood alone; tissue repertoires likely differ.

Per germline, CDR1 SGDLS and CDR2 YYNGEE. Trimming took 2 bases from V and 0 from J, leaving 11 bases between them. This CDR3 has 15 residues. Across several immunoSEQ plates, the genomic DNA of each subset was split evenly. TCRdb keeps only in-frame clones here, not all; method: immunoSEQ multiplex PCR. This table holds millions of clones, about 95% found once. Naive CD8 cells comprised CD45RO-negative, CCR7-positively selected cells, excluding terminally differentiated effector memory CD45RA+ cells. In the case of this clone: Its antigen is unidentified.

Specimen: naive CD8+ T cells sorted from blood. The V and J genes are TRBV9 and TRBJ1-2; D is ambiguous. This sequence originates from a man aged 18 to 29 in good health. Written as DNA, the CDR3 is TGTGCCAGCAGCGTTAACGACGGTCCTAACTATGGCTACACCTTC. This codes for CASSVNDGPNYGYTF.